This T cell receptor beta chain was documented in a study of shared T cell receptors in the human thymus. Profiled with immunoSEQ multiplex PCR; TCRdb holds only in-frame clones, not every one. Among 500,000 to 750,000 clones, around 87% were seen once, and the ten largest hold 0.0095% to 0.011%. The sample also formed part of further work on human thymus T cells. That study adds: Congenital heart defects were the reason for the corrective surgery that the donors, healthy Finnish infants, were having. The thymus tissue came from resections taken during corrective heart surgery. Seemingly biased V and J gene usage marked thymic and blood repertoires.

This TCR derives from a boy under three years old with a congenital heart defect. The source material was thymocytes.

This chain's CDR3 is CASSQARASGLYEQYF. CDR3 in DNA: TGCGCCAGCAGCCAAGCCCGGGCTAGCGGACTCTACGAGCAGTACTTC. This sequence joins TRBV4-3 and TRBJ2-7; TRBD2 aligns across 7 bases. Germline CDR1 and CDR2: LGHNA and YSLEER. Losses at the gene ends were 1 base for V and 3 bases for J; bases not matched to a gene: 9. CDR3 length: 16 amino acids.